A single sample gave rise to the 5 T cell receptor beta chains below, sequenced in a study of persistence of HIV-infected CD4 T cells. Antigen specificity for these receptors is unknown. The stimulus was an HIV-1 Gag 15-mer peptide pool, about 1 ug/peptide/mL. CD40L-negative CD69-negative CD45RO-high memory CD4+ T cells were sorted as populations depleted of antigen-responding cells. This was the immunoSEQ version 4 assay in survey mode. Only in-frame clones appear in the TCRdb table, and some are missing; sequencing was by immunoSEQ multiplex PCR. The repertoire consists of 35,000 or so clones, with more than 70% occurring once and the leading ten covering roughly 5.6%. The sequenced sample was cultured CD4+ T cells from PBMCs, obtained from a patient who received antiretroviral therapy. The receptor set was obtained from an adult with HIV. The donor label of this sample is uncertain.

This clone was recorded only once. V is TRBV7-3 and J is TRBJ1-2; the match to TRBD1 covers 7 bases. The V segment lost 5 bases and the J segment 7 bases; nucleotides outside the gene matches: 19. Germline values: CDR1 SGHTA, CDR2 FQGTGA. This CDR3 is 17 amino acids long. Written as DNA, the CDR3 is TGTGCCAGCAGCCCAAATTCCCCGCGACAGGGCGTCTCTGGCTACACCTTC. This encodes CASSPNSPRQGVSGYTF.

V gene TRBV5-1 combines with J gene TRBJ2-3; TRBD1 aligns across 7 bases. Germline V gene sequence: CDR1 SGHRS, CDR2 YFSETQ. With 4 bases clipped from V and 2 bases from J, the junction kept 7 bases outside the gene matches. The CDR3 consists of 15 residues. DNA for the CDR3: TGCGCCAGCAGCGCGAGACAGGGCTCCACAGATACGCAGTATTTT. Residues: CASSARQGSTDTQYF. The variable domain in full, completed from reference TRBV5-1 and TRBJ2-3, reads KAGVTQTPRYLIKTRGQQVTLSCSPISGHRSVSWYQQTPGQGLQFLFEYFSETQRNKGNFPGRFSGRQFSNSRSEMNVSTLELGDSALYLCASSARQGSTDTQYFGPGTRLTVL.

The genes are TRBV15 and TRBJ2-2; D unresolved. The V end lost 1 base, the J end lost 3 bases, and 9 bases lay between the germline ends. The CDR3 runs to 15 residues. Germline V lookup: CDR1 LNHNV, CDR2 YYDKDF (reference sequence). The CDR3 DNA reads TGTGCCACCAGCAGAGGGCACCGAGACACCGGGGAGCTGTTTTTT. Protein product: CATSRGHRDTGELFF.

This clone has a handful of counts. The chain employs TRBV5-5 and TRBJ2-7, with D possibly being TRBD2 (6 bases). Germline V gives CDR1 SGHKS, CDR2 YYEKEE (reference sequence). V lost 4 bases to trimming and J lost 3 bases, with 11 bases between them. This CDR3 has 13 amino acids. Written as DNA, the CDR3 is TGTGCCAGCAGCCCTGGACTAAACTACGAGCAGTACTTC. Translating gives CASSPGLNYEQYF.

This rearrangement joins TRBV6-5 to TRBJ1-2, with 11 bases aligning to TRBD1. There are 13 residues in the CDR3. CDR1 is MNHEY and CDR2 is SVGAGI in the germline V gene. J lost 7 bases, V lost 6 bases, and 4 bases had no gene match. CDR3 protein: CASSGQGALGYTF. DNA for the CDR3: TGTGCCAGCAGCGGACAGGGGGCGCTTGGCTACACCTTC.